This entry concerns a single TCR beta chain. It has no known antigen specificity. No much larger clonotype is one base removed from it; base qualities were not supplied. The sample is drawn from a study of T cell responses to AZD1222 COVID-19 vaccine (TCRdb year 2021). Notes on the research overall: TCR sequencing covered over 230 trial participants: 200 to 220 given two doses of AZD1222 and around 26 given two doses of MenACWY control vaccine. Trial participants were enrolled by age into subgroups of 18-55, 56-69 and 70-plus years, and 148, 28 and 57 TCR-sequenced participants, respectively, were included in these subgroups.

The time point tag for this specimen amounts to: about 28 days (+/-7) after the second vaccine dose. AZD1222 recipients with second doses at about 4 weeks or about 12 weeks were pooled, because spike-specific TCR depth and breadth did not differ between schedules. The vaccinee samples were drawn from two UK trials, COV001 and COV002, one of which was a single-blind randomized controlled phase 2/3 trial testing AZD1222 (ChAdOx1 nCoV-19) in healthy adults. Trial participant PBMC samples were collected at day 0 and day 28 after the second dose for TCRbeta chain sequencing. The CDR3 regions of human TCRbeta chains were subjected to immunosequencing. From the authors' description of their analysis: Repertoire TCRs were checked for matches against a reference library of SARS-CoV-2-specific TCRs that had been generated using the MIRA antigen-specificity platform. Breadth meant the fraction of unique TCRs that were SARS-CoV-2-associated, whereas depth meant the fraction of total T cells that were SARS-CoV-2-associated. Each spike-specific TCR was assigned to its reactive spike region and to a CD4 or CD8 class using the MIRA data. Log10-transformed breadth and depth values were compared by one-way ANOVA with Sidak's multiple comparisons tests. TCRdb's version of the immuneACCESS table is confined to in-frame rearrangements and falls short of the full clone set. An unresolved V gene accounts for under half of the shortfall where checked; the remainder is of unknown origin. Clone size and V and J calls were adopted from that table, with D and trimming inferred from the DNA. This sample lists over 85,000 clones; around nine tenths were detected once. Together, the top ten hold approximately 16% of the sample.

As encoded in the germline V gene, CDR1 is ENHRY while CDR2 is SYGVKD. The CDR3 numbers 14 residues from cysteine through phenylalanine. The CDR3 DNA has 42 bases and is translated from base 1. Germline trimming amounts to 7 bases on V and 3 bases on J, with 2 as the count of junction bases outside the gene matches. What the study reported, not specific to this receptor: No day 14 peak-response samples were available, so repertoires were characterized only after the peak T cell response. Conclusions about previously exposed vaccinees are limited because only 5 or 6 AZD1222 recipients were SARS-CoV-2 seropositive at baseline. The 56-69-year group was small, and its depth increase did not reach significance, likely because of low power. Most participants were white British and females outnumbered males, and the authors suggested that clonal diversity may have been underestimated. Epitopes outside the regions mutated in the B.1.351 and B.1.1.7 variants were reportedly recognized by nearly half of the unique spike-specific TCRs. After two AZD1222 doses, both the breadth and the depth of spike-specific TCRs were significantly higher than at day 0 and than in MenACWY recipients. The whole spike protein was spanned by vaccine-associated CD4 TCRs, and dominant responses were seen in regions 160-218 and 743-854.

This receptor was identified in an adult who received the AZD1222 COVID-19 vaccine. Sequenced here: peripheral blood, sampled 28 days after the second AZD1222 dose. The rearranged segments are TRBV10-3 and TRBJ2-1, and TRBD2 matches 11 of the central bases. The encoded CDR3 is CAIKGLAGYNEQFF. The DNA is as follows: TGTGCCATCAAAGGACTAGCGGGCTACAATGAGCAGTTCTTC.